The clone carrying this T cell receptor (beta chain) was observed many times. This sample is part of a study of T-cell reconstitution after alpha-beta-depleted transplantation in children. TCRbeta library construction was performed incorporating unique molecular identifiers. MiXCR, applied by TCRdb to the PCR reads, yields one record per CDR3 protein. Of a few hundred thousand distinct CDR3 sequences listed, under 13% are singletons. V lost 5 bases and J lost 7, with 10 bases in between. The CDR3 runs to 12 residues. Germline V gene data show CDR1 as LGHDT and CDR2 as YNNKEL (reference sequence). The source of this sequence is a human donor who donated a stem cell graft to a child with acute myeloid leukemia. J is TRBJ2-3 and V is TRBV3-1; no definite D call. The specimen comprised PBMCs from the stem cell graft donor, sampled from the stem cell graft. CDR3 coding DNA: TGTGCCAGCAGCACCCAAATGAATACGCAGTATTTT. Residues: CASSTQMNTQYF.